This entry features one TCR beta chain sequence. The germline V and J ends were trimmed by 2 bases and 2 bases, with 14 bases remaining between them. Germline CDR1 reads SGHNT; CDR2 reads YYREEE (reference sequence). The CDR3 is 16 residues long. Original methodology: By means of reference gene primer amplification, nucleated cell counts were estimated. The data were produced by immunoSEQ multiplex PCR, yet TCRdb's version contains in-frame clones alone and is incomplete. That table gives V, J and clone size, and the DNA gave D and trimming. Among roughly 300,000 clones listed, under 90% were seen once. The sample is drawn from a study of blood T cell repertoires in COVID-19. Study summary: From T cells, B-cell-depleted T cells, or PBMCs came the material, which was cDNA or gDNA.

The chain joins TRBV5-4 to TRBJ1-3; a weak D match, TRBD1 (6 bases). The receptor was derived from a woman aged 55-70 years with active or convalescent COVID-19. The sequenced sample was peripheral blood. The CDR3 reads CASSFRTEQTGNTIYF. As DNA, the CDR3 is TGTGCCAGCAGCTTCCGGACAGAACAGACTGGAAACACCATATATTTT. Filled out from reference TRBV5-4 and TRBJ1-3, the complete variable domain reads ETGVTQSPTHLIKTRGQQVTLRCSSQSGHNTVSWYQQALGQGPQFIFQYYREEENGRGNFPPRFSGLQFPNYSSELNVNALELDDSALYLCASSFRTEQTGNTIYFGEGSWLTVV.